This TCR beta chain was identified in a study of blood T cells in healthy people across ages. On the study more broadly: Template switching caught about one barcoded beta molecule for each two T cells.

Notes on this clonotype: What it recognizes is unknown.

A second 7 to 11 cycle PCR used barcoded and J-beta primers. Each cDNA was tagged by a template-switch adaptor containing 12 random nucleotides. Any given sample supplied a minimum of 2.5 million CDR3-containing paired-end reads. MiXCR, run by TCRdb on the 5' RACE reads, gives a single entry per CDR3 protein. Among approximately 800,000 distinct CDR3 sequences listed, under 80% were seen once. The germline CDR1 and CDR2 sequences are SGHTA and FQGNSA. V shed 5 bases and J 10 bases; nucleotides not matched to a gene: 6. The CDR3 contains 15 residues. Overall study results and limits: A roughly linear age-dependent decrease characterized TCR beta diversity per million T cells.

Sequenced sample: blood. The sequence derives from a man between 25 and 39 years old in good health. The chain links TRBV7-2 to TRBJ2-1, with 15 positions matching TRBD2. The CDR3 bases are TGTGCCAGCAGCACCGGACTAGCGGGGGGGCAAGAGCAGTTCTTC. It yields the protein CASSTGLAGGQEQFF.